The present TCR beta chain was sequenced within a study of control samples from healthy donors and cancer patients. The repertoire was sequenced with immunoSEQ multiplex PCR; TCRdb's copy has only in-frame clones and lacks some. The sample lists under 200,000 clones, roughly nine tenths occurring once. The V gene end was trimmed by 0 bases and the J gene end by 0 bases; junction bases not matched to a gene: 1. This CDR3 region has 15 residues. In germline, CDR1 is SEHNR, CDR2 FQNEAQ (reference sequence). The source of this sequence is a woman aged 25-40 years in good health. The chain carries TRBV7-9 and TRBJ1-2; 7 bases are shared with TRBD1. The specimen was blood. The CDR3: CASSLAGTANYGYTF. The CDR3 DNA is TGTGCCAGCAGCTTAGCCGGGACAGCTAACTATGGCTACACCTTC.